A selection of T cell receptor beta chains follows, all from one sample in a study of PD-1 blockade in classical Hodgkin lymphoma. TCRdb keeps only in-frame clones here, not all; method: immunoSEQ multiplex PCR. The sample includes approximately 79,000 clones, around 90% seen only once; the top ten take less than 3%. Sequenced material: peripheral blood mononuclear cells (PBMCs), taken before the second cycle of nivolumab. The receptors originated from a human donor with classical Hodgkin lymphoma. Each CDR3 is given with its conserved first and last residue. A D gene is named only where the DNA matches it firmly. Size values are once, few and many counts, or a class for expanded clones, and some rows have none.

J: TRBJ1-5; size: NA; V: TRBV6-1; D: NA; DNA: TGTGCCAGCAGCGGAACGGGGTCCCAGCCCCAGCATTTT; CDR3: CASSGTGSQPQHF
J: TRBJ1-6; size: NA; V: TRBV5-1; D: TRBD1; DNA: TGCGCCAGCAGCAGGACAGGGGGTAATTCACCCCTCCACTTT; CDR3: CASSRTGGNSPLHF
J: TRBJ2-2; size: NA; V: TRBV18; D: NA; DNA: TGTGCCAGCTCACCTGCACGGAACACCGGGGAGCTGTTTTTT; CDR3: CASSPARNTGELFF
J: TRBJ2-2; size: NA; V: TRBV5-1; D: NA; DNA: TGCGCCAGCAGCTTGGAATCTCGTTACACCGGGGAGCTGTTTTTT; CDR3: CASSLESRYTGELFF
J: TRBJ1-5; size: NA; V: TRBV28; D: NA; DNA: TGTGCCAGCAGTTCACGGGGTGACCAGCCCCAGCATTTT; CDR3: CASSSRGDQPQHF
J: TRBJ1-2; size: NA; V: TRBV5-1; D: TRBD1; DNA: TGCGCCAGCAGCTCCCTGGGCAGTCGACAGGGGGGTAACTATGGCTACACCTTC; CDR3: CASSSLGSRQGGNYGYTF
J: TRBJ2-1; size: NA; V: TRBV11-2; D: NA; DNA: TGTGCCAGCAGCTTAATTTCCTTTACCCGGTCCAGCTCCTACAATGAGCAGTTCTTC; CDR3: CASSLISFTRSSSYNEQFF
J: TRBJ1-1; size: NA; V: TRBV30; D: TRBD1; DNA: TGTGCCTGGACGAGGGTTACAGGGGTAGCTTTCTTT; CDR3: CAWTRVTGVAFF
J: TRBJ1-2; size: NA; V: TRBV27; D: NA; DNA: TGTGCCAGCAGTCTACTTCCGGCTGGGCGGGGGACTAACTATGGCTACACCTTC; CDR3: CASSLLPAGRGTNYGYTF
J: TRBJ1-5; size: NA; V: TRBV6-1; D: TRBD1; DNA: TGTGCCAGCAGTTCCGGGACAGCACTCAATCAGCCCCAGCATTTT; CDR3: CASSSGTALNQPQHF
J: TRBJ2-7; size: once; V: TRBV6-1; D: NA; DNA: TGTGCCAGCAGTGCCCCCATTGGCGGGAAGGTCTCTTACGAGCAGTACTTC; CDR3: CASSAPIGGKVSYEQYF
J: TRBJ2-2; size: NA; V: TRBV6-5; D: TRBD1; DNA: TGTGCCAGCAGTTCCGGGACAGGGTTCACCGGGGAGCTGTTTTTT; CDR3: CASSSGTGFTGELFF
J: TRBJ2-5; size: NA; V: TRBV2; D: TRBD2; DNA: TGTGCCAGCAGGACTAGCGACTACCAAGAGACCCAGTACTTC; CDR3: CASRTSDYQETQYF
J: TRBJ2-7; size: NA; V: TRBV5-1; D: NA; DNA: TGCGCCAGCAGCTTGAGCGGCAGGGGGGACTACGAGCAGTACTTC; CDR3: CASSLSGRGDYEQYF
J: TRBJ1-3; size: NA; V: TRBV10-3; D: NA; DNA: TGTGCCACCCTATTCGACACCATATATTTT; CDR3: CATLFDTIYF
J: TRBJ1-5; size: NA; V: TRBV6-1; D: NA; DNA: TGTGCCAGCAAATGGGAAGGGGCCAATCAGCCCCAGCATTTT; CDR3: CASKWEGANQPQHF
J: TRBJ2-4; size: NA; V: TRBV5-8; D: NA; DNA: TGTGCCAGCGGGTGGCGGGCAGACCTAATAGCCAAAAACATTCAGTACTTC; CDR3: CASGWRADLIAKNIQYF
J: TRBJ2-1; size: NA; V: TRBV5-5; D: NA; DNA: TGTGCCAGCAGCTTGCCCAGTTACAATGAGCAGTTCTTC; CDR3: CASSLPSYNEQFF
J: TRBJ1-5; size: NA; V: TRBV28; D: NA; DNA: TGTGCCAGCAGTTTACCTACAGGTCTCGGGAATCAGCCCCAGCATTTT; CDR3: CASSLPTGLGNQPQHF
J: TRBJ2-7; size: NA; V: TRBV10-3; D: TRBD2; DNA: TGTGCCATCAGTATACTAGCGGGAGGAACCTACGAGCAGTACTTC; CDR3: CAISILAGGTYEQYF
J: TRBJ2-2; size: once; V: TRBV2; D: TRBD2; DNA: TGTGCCAGCGGGGGACTAGCGGGAGTCACCGGGGAGCTGTTTTTT; CDR3: CASGGLAGVTGELFF
J: TRBJ1-1; size: once; V: TRBV6-1; D: TRBD1; DNA: TGTGCCACCCGACAGGGTGCGCGGGACACTGAAGCTTTCTTT; CDR3: CATRQGARDTEAFF
J: TRBJ2-5; size: NA; V: TRBV5-1; D: TRBD1; DNA: TGCGCCAGCAGCTTTATCTGGGACAGGGAAGAGACCCAGTACTTC; CDR3: CASSFIWDREETQYF
J: TRBJ1-2; size: NA; V: TRBV6-5; D: TRBD1; DNA: TGTGCCAGCAGTTACCGACAGGGCTATGGCTACACCTTC; CDR3: CASSYRQGYGYTF
J: TRBJ1-5; size: NA; V: TRBV6-1; D: TRBD1; DNA: TGTGCCAGCAGTGAACCCTGGAGGGGGCCTCAGCCCCAGCATTTT; CDR3: CASSEPWRGPQPQHF
J: TRBJ1-5; size: NA; V: TRBV28; D: TRBD1; DNA: TGTGCCAGCAGTTTCAGGGGGCGTCAGCCCCAGCATTTT; CDR3: CASSFRGRQPQHF